These 23 T cell receptor beta chains came from one sample sequenced in a study of CD8 T cells in ankylosing spondylitis (dated by TCRdb to the late 2010s). General findings and caveats noted by the study authors: A TCR beta motif made up of fewer than 10 highly homologous amino acid variants appeared to be characteristic of blood from ankylosing spondylitis patients.

These receptors have no identified antigens. The library was made by 5' RACE. Instrument used: Illumina HiSeq 2500. In-frame beta chains were kept once TCRdb had trimmed the public reads at Q25 with fastp and called clones with MiXCR. CDR3 protein duplicates are merged, each entry listing the most common genes and DNA. The sample data list 800,000 to 900,000 distinct CDR3 sequences, and approximately 12% of these were observed just once. 0.45% to 0.6% of the sample rests with the top ten. Input material: blood, either unsorted or a sorted T cell fraction (not recorded which). The receptors here all came from a male donor with ankylosing spondylitis.

This clonotype was seen only a few times. The rearrangement links TRBV5-1 to TRBJ2-7; 10 bases line up with TRBD1. Germline CDR1 is SGHRS and CDR2 is YFSETQ. After removal of 0 bases from V and 7 bases from J, the junction contained 10 bases not matched to a gene. This CDR3 region has 16 residues. The CDR3: CASSLGPPTGGLEQYF. The DNA for the CDR3 is TGCGCCAGCAGCTTGGGACCTCCGACAGGGGGCTTGGAGCAGTACTTC. The whole variable domain, remainder taken from reference TRBV5-1 and TRBJ2-7, is KAGVTQTPRYLIKTRGQQVTLSCSPISGHRSVSWYQQTPGQGLQFLFEYFSETQRNKGNFPGRFSGRQFSNSRSEMNVSTLELGDSALYLCASSLGPPTGGLEQYFGPGTRLTVT.

The chain carries TRBV7-2 and TRBJ2-4; TRBD1 or TRBD2 may be the D gene (5 bases each). Deletions cut 5 bases from V and 10 bases from J, with 12 bases between. The CDR3 spans 12 residues. Germline values: CDR1 SGHTA, CDR2 FQGNSA. DNA of the CDR3: TGTGCCAGCAGCGTGGGACGGCGTATTCAGTACTTC. It is translated as CASSVGRRIQYF.

The CDR3 protein is CSARGRTSGGHLSYEQYF. DNA of the CDR3: TGCAGTGCTAGAGGTAGGACTAGCGGGGGGCACCTCTCCTACGAGCAGTACTTC. The chain links TRBV20-1 to TRBJ2-7; TRBD2 matches at 14 bases. With 1 base clipped from V and 0 bases from J, the junction kept 8 bases outside the gene matches. The CDR3 loop spans 18 amino acids. The V gene's germline CDR1 is DFQATT and CDR2 SNEGSKA (reference sequence).

The chain is built from TRBV7-8 and TRBJ2-7; no clear D gene. Between the trimmed V and J ends, which lost 0 bases and 7 bases, there was a span of 7 bases. Germline V gives CDR1 SGHVS, CDR2 FQNEAQ. This CDR3 has 12 residues. CDR3 nucleotides: TGTGCCAGCAGCTTAGCCAGGCGGGAGCAGTACTTC. Translating gives CASSLARREQYF.

The chain recombines TRBV9 with TRBJ2-3; D not resolved. This CDR3 contains 15 residues. Deletions cut 0 bases from V and 4 bases from J, with 12 bases between. Per germline, CDR1 SGDLS and CDR2 YYNGEE. The CDR3 is CASSVAGWASDTQYF. The CDR3 nucleotides are TGTGCCAGCAGCGTAGCGGGCTGGGCATCAGATACGCAGTATTTT.

V is TRBV4-1 and J is TRBJ2-7; D is possibly TRBD2 (6 bases). The CDR3 covers 14 residues. V was cut by 3 bases and J by 3 bases, with 12 bases left in between. Germline assignment: CDR1 MGHRA and CDR2 YSYEKL. CDR3 amino acids: CASSHPLRDYEQYF. DNA of the CDR3: TGCGCCAGCAGCCACCCTTTGCGGGACTACGAGCAGTACTTC.

The chain recombines TRBV5-1 with TRBJ1-1, with 7 bases matching TRBD1. Germline-derived CDR1 and CDR2 are SGHRS and YFSETQ. The CDR3 spans 15 residues. V dropped 3 bases and J dropped 1; count of bases not matched to a gene: 6. The CDR3 DNA sequence: TGCGCCAGCAGCTCGGGGACAGTCTCGAACACTGAAGCTTTCTTT. Translating it yields CASSSGTVSNTEAFF.

This clonotype was picked up many times. CDR3 residues: CSVEVSVVGYGYTF. In nucleotides, the CDR3 is TGCAGCGTTGAGGTCAGCGTCGTAGGCTATGGCTACACCTTC. The rearrangement joins TRBV29-1 to TRBJ1-2; D gene ambiguous. The CDR3 loop spans 14 amino acids. Trimming cost V 3 bases and J 4 bases, with 15 bases left between them. Per the germline V gene, CDR1 is SQVTM and CDR2 is ANQGSEA.

This clonotype showed up many times. The chain couples TRBV7-2 to TRBJ1-5; no clear D gene. Germline V gene sequence: CDR1 SGHTA, CDR2 FQGNSA. V was trimmed by 2 bases and J by 4 bases, leaving 6 bases between them. This CDR3 spans 13 amino acids. The CDR3 spells CASSLYENQPQHF. CDR3 in DNA: TGTGCCAGCAGCTTATACGAGAATCAGCCCCAGCATTTT.

The V call is TRBV6-2 or TRBV6-3, the J call TRBJ2-1, with D unresolved. The germline V gene encodes CDR1 MNHEY and CDR2 SVGEGT. The CDR3 runs to 12 residues. The V end lost 4 bases, the J end lost 9 bases, and 10 bases lay between the germline ends. CDR3 sequence: CASSFSSVEQFF. In nucleotides, the CDR3 is TGTGCCAGCAGTTTTAGCTCGGTTGAGCAGTTCTTC.

The rearrangement uses TRBV12-3 or TRBV12-4 and TRBJ1-2; 9 bases match TRBD1. Trimming removed 7 bases from V and 2 bases from J; junction bases left unmatched: 5. This CDR3 contains 14 residues. This chain's CDR3 is CASNQGQGNYGYTF. CDR3 in DNA: TGTGCCAGCAACCAAGGACAGGGGAACTATGGCTACACCTTC.

This clonotype has a count of ten or more. The chain employs TRBV29-1 and TRBJ2-7, with 7 bases matching TRBD1. The V and J ends lost 6 bases and 5 bases, in that order; junction bases with no gene match: 7. This CDR3 region has 12 residues. From germline, CDR1 is SQVTM and CDR2 ANQGSEA. The CDR3 nucleotides are TGCAGCGTGGTACAGGGGAGCCACGAGCAGTACTTC. It is translated as CSVVQGSHEQYF.

J is TRBJ2-5 and V is TRBV7-3; TRBD2 matches 16 bases. The CDR3 loop spans 22 amino acids. Germline V gene sequence: CDR1 SGHTA, CDR2 FQGTGA. Trimming at V came to 1 base and at J to 1 base, leaving 15 bases not matched to a gene. In DNA, the CDR3 is TGTGCCAGCAGCTTAATCCCTCCGGGACTAGCGGGAGGGCCCGTCGGCCAAGAGACCCAGTACTTC. It encodes CASSLIPPGLAGGPVGQETQYF.

This clonotype was seen a few times. The CDR3 coding sequence is TGTGCCAGCAGTTTATCTTCGTGGCGGGGCCTCCCTAACTATGGCTACACCTTC. Translating gives CASSLSSWRGLPNYGYTF. This rearrangement joins TRBV28 to TRBJ1-2; weak D call: TRBD1 (5 bases). This CDR3 spans 18 amino acids. Germline CDR1 MDHEN, CDR2 SYDVKM. V was pared by 1 base and J by 0 bases, with 18 bases between.

This clonotype showed up many times. The rearrangement links TRBV29-1 to TRBJ2-5; D possibly uses TRBD1 or TRBD2 (6 bases each). The CDR3 is 12 residues long. Trimming left V 7 bases short and J 3 bases short, with 12 bases between. Germline V gives CDR1 SQVTM, CDR2 ANQGSEA. The CDR3 sequence is CSALRGEETQYF. In DNA form, the CDR3 reads TGCAGCGCCCTAAGGGGGGAAGAGACCCAGTACTTC.

This chain links TRBV14 with TRBJ1-1, with TRBD1 as a possible D gene (5 bases). CDR3 length: 14 amino acids. The germline V and J ends were trimmed by 0 bases and 4 bases, with 9 bases remaining between them. Germline CDR1 SGHDN, CDR2 FVKESK. CDR3 sequence reads: CASSQDWGTTEAFF. In DNA form, the CDR3 reads TGTGCCAGCAGCCAAGACTGGGGGACCACTGAAGCTTTCTTT.

This clonotype was counted a few times. The CDR3 region has the DNA TGTGCCAGCTCACCAGATTCAGGGGACAATGAGCAGTTCTTC. Its translation is CASSPDSGDNEQFF. The rearrangement joins TRBV18 to TRBJ2-1; the D gene is possibly TRBD1 (6 bases). This CDR3 comprises 14 residues. Germline lookup yields CDR1 KGHSH and CDR2 LQKENI. V was clipped by 2 bases and J by 5 bases, with 10 bases between them.

The table lists this clonotype with a count of one. The chain is built from TRBV20-1 and TRBJ1-1; unclear D gene. Trimming stripped 4 bases from V and 7 bases from J, with 10 bases between. This CDR3 comprises 11 residues. Germline V CDR1 and CDR2: DFQATT, SNEGSKA (reference sequence). CDR3 residues: CSAKLGGEAFF. Written as DNA, the CDR3 is TGCAGTGCTAAGCTAGGCGGTGAAGCTTTCTTT.

This clonotype was counted between two and nine times. The gene calls are TRBV3-1 and TRBJ2-7, with D maybe TRBD1 (5 bases). The CDR3 spans 14 residues. Germline CDR1 reads LGHDT; CDR2 reads YNNKEL (reference sequence). Between the trimmed V and J ends, which lost 8 bases and 2 bases, there was a span of 16 bases. This CDR3 reads CASANPTATYEQYF. The CDR3 DNA reads TGTGCCAGCGCAAACCCGACAGCCACCTACGAGCAGTACTTC.

The rearrangement uses TRBV20-1 and TRBJ2-1, with D maybe TRBD2 (6 bases). Germline values: CDR1 DFQATT, CDR2 SNEGSKA (reference sequence). CDR3 size: 14 residues. The germline V and J ends were trimmed by 6 bases and 9 bases, with 21 bases remaining between them. The CDR3 DNA reads TGCAGTGCAGCCCACGGGAGCAAGAGTTTTGAGCAGTTCTTC. This codes for CSAAHGSKSFEQFF.

This rearrangement joins TRBV20-1 to TRBJ2-5; perhaps D is TRBD1 or TRBD2 (5 bases each). The CDR3 is 15 residues long. With 2 bases removed from V and 5 bases from J, the gap between germline ends came to 18 bases. Germline CDR1 is DFQATT and CDR2 is SNEGSKA (reference sequence). Written as DNA, the CDR3 is TGCAGTGCTAGAAGTTTTGTGAGGGGACGGGAGACCCAGTACTTC. It encodes CSARSFVRGRETQYF.

V is TRBV5-1 and J is TRBJ2-3, with no clear D. Trimming pared 3 bases from V and 2 bases from J, leaving 13 bases between. This CDR3 is 15 amino acids long. Germline CDR1 and CDR2: SGHRS and YFSETQ. CDR3 DNA sequence: TGCGCCAGCAGCTCAGACCCCTATTACACAGATACGCAGTATTTT. This gives the protein CASSSDPYYTDTQYF. Full variable domain (outside the CDR3, taken from reference TRBV5-1 and TRBJ2-3): KAGVTQTPRYLIKTRGQQVTLSCSPISGHRSVSWYQQTPGQGLQFLFEYFSETQRNKGNFPGRFSGRQFSNSRSEMNVSTLELGDSALYLCASSSDPYYTDTQYFGPGTRLTVL.

The table lists this clonotype with a few counts. V and J are TRBV27 and TRBJ2-2, with D unclear. The CDR3 has 12 amino acids. Germline V gives CDR1 MNHEY, CDR2 SMNVEV (reference sequence). V was shortened by 11 bases and J by 6 bases, with 13 bases between the two germline ends. CDR3 nucleotide sequence: TGTGCCCTTGGGGTTATCGCCGGGGAGCTGTTTTTT. It yields the protein CALGVIAGELFF.